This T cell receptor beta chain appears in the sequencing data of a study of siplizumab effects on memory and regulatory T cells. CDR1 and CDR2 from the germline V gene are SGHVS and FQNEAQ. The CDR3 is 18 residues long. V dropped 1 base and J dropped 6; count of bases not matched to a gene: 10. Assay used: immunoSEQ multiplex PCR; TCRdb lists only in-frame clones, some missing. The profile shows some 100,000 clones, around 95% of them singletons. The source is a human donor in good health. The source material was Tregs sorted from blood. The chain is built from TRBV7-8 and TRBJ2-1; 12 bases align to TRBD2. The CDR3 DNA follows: TGTGCCAGCAGCTTAGTCGGTCTAGCGGGAGGGCTCGTCAATGAGCAGTTCTTC. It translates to CASSLVGLAGGLVNEQFF.